This TCR beta chain appears in the sequencing data of a study of T-cell reconstitution after alpha-beta-depleted transplantation in children. Preparation of the TCRbeta library was carried out with unique molecular identifiers. TCRdb called the PCR reads again in MiXCR, with one record for every CDR3 protein. The table lists 670,000 or so distinct CDR3 sequences, 13% of them singletons. This clonotype was recorded only once. One end of the junction fails to match germline, which may point to a read error. The length of the CDR3 is 16 residues. From germline, CDR1 is DFQATT and CDR2 SNEGSKA (reference sequence).

The chain carries TRBV20-1 and TRBJ2-1; 11 bases fit TRBD2. The sequencing here drew on PBMCs, taken before TCRalphabeta/CD19-depleted stem cell transplant. The receptor's source is a girl aged 2 to 9 with congenital amegakaryocytic thrombocytopenia, due to receive a stem cell transplant. The CDR3 DNA sequence: TGCTGTGCTGAACGGTATACTAGCGGGAGAGCCAATGAGCAGTTCTTC. Protein product: CCAERYTSGRANEQFF.